A single sample gave rise to the 5 T cell receptor beta chains below, sequenced in a study of control samples from healthy donors and cancer patients. Profiled with immunoSEQ multiplex PCR; TCRdb holds only in-frame clones, not every one. The sample has more than 150,000 clones; roughly 92% are singletons. Specimen: blood. Every receptor here comes from a man aged 50-59 years in good health.

V usage is TRBV28 and J usage is TRBJ1-5, with 8 bases that match TRBD1. The germline V gene encodes CDR1 MDHEN and CDR2 SYDVKM. The CDR3 sequence is 15 residues long. Trimming cost V 5 bases and J 6 bases; bases outside gene matches: 9. The CDR3 reads CASSKTGARGQPQHF. In DNA form, the CDR3 reads TGTGCCAGCAGTAAGACAGGGGCCCGAGGTCAGCCCCAGCATTTT.

V is TRBV18 and J is TRBJ1-6; D gene uncertain. There are 16 residues in the CDR3. Germline V gene lookup returns CDR1 KGHSH and CDR2 LQKENI. Trimming stripped 2 bases from V and 4 bases from J, with 12 bases between. Here the CDR3 DNA reads TGTGCCAGCTCACCAGTATCGGGTGTATATAATTCACCCCTCCACTTT. This translates into CASSPVSGVYNSPLHF. The whole variable domain, remainder taken from reference TRBV18 and TRBJ1-6, is NAGVMQNPRHLVRRRGQEARLRCSPMKGHSHVYWYRQLPEEGLKFMVYLQKENIIDESGMPKERFSAEFPKEGPSILRIQQVVRGDSAAYFCASSPVSGVYNSPLHFGNGTRLTVT.

The chain uses TRBV5-1 and TRBJ2-3; the D is unclear. CDR1 is SGHRS, CDR2 YFSETQ, per germline. Trimming pared 0 bases from V and 0 bases from J, leaving 8 bases between. The CDR3 is 15 amino acids. CDR3 sequence: CASSLAGRSTDTQYF. The CDR3, as DNA: TGCGCCAGCAGCTTGGCCGGGCGCAGCACAGATACGCAGTATTTT.

This clone was counted a few times. The chain uses TRBV25-1 and TRBJ2-3; the D gene is possibly TRBD2 (6 bases). The V gene lost 5 bases and the J gene lost 2 bases, with 11 bases spanning the gap. The V gene's germline CDR1 is MGHDK and CDR2 SYGVNS. The CDR3 runs 14 residues. CDR3 region: CASSRGGATDTQYF. The CDR3 region has the DNA TGTGCCAGCAGTCGTGGCGGGGCCACAGATACGCAGTATTTT.

The chain is built from TRBV6-6 and TRBJ1-3, with D possibly being TRBD1 (5 bases). There are 14 residues in the CDR3. Germline V CDR1 and CDR2: MNHNY, SVGAGI (reference sequence). Trimming left V 6 bases short and J 11 bases short, with 20 bases between. The CDR3, as DNA: TGTGCCAGCAGCCCCCCAGGGTCCGCTATCCCCATATATTTT. This gives the protein CASSPPGSAIPIYF.